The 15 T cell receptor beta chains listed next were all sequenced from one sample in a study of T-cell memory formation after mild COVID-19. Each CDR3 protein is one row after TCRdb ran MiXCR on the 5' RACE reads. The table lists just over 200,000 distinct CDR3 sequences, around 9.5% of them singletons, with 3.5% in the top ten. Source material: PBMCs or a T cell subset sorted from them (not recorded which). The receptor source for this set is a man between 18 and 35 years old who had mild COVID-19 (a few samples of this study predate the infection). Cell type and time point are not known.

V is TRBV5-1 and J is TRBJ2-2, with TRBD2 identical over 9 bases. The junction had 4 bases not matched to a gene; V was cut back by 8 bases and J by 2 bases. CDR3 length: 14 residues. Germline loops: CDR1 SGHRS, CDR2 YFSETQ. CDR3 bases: TGCGCCAGTGAGCGGGGGGCAAACACCGGGGAGCTGTTTTTT. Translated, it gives CASERGANTGELFF.

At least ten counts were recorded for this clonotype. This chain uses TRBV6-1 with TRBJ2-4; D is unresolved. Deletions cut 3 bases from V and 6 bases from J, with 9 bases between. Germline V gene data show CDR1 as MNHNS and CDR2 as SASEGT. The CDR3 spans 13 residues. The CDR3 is CASSEGAANIQYF. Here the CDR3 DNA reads TGTGCCAGCAGTGAGGGCGCCGCAAACATTCAGTACTTC.

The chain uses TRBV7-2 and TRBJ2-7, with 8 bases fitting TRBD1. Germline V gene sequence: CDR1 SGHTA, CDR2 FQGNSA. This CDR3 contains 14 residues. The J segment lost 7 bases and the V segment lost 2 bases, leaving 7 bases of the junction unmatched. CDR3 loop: CASSLPRTGGEQYF. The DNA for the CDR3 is TGTGCCAGCAGCTTACCCCGAACAGGGGGGGAGCAGTACTTC.

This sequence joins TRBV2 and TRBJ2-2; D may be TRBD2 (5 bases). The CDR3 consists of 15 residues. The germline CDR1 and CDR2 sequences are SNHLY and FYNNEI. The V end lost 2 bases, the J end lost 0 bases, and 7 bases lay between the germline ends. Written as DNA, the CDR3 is TGTGCCAGCAGTGAACCAGCGGCGAACACCGGGGAGCTGTTTTTT. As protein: CASSEPAANTGELFF. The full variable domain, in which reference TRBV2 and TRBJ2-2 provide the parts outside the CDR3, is EPEVTQTPSHQVTQMGQEVILRCVPISNHLYFYWYRQILGQKVEFLVSFYNNEISEKSEIFDDQFSVERPDGSNFTLKIRSTKLEDSAMYFCASSEPAANTGELFFGEGSRLTVL.

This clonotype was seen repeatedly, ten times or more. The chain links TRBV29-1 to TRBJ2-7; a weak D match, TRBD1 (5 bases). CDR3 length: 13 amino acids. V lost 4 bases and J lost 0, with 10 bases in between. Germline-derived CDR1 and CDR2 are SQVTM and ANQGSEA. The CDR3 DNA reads TGCAGCGTTGCTGGACATAGCTCCTACGAGCAGTACTTC. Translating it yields CSVAGHSSYEQYF.

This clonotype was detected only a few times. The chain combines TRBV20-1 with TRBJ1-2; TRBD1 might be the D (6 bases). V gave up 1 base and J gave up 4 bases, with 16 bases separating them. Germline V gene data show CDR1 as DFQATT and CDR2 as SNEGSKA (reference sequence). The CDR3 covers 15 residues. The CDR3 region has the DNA TGCAGTGCTAGAGTAATGGACAGACAAATCTATGGCTACACCTTC. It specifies CSARVMDRQIYGYTF.

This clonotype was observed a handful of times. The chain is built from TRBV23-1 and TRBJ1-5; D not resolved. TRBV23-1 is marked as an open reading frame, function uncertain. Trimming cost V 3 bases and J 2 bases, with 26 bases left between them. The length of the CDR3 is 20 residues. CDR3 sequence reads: CASSHSAPIVLIRGNQPQHF. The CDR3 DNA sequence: TGCGCCAGCAGTCACTCTGCCCCGATAGTCCTCATTCGGGGCAATCAGCCCCAGCATTTT.

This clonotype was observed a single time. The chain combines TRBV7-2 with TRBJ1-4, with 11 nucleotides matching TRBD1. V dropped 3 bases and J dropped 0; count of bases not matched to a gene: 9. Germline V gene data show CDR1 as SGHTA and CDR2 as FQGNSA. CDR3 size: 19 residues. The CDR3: CASSLGQGENFATNEKLFF. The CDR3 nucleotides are TGTGCCAGCAGCTTGGGACAGGGGGAGAATTTTGCAACTAATGAAAAACTGTTTTTT.

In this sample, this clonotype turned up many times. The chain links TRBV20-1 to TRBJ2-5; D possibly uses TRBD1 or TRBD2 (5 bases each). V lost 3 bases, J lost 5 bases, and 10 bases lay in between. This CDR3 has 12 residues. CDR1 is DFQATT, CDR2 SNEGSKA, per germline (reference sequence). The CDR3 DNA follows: TGCAGTGCTAGCCCGGGGCGGGAGACCCAGTACTTC. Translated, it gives CSASPGRETQYF.

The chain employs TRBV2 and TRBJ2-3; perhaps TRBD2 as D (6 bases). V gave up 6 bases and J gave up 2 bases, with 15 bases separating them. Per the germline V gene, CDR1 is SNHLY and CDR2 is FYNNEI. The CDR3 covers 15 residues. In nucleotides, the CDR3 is TGTGCCAGCAGCGGAACTAGCCGACTCACAGATACGCAGTATTTT. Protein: CASSGTSRLTDTQYF.

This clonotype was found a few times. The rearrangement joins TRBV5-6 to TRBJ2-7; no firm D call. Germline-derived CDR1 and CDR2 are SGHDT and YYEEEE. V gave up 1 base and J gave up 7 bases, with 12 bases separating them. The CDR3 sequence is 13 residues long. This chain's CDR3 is CASSLTHGGEQYV. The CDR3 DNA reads TGTGCCAGCAGCTTGACACACGGTGGGGAGCAGTACGTC.

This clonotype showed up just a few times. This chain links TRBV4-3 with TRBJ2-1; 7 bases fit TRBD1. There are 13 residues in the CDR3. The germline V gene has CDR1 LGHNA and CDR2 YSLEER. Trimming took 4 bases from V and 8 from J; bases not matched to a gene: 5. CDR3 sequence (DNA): TGCGCCAGCAGCCTCGACAGGGCCCATGAGCAGTTCTTC. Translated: CASSLDRAHEQFF.

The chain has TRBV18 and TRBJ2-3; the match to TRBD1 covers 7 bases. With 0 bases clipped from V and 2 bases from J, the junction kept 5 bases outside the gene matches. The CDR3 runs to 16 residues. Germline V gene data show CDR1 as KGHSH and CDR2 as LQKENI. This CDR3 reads CASSPPSGGATDTQYF. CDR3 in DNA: TGTGCCAGCTCACCACCTTCAGGGGGAGCCACAGATACGCAGTATTTT.

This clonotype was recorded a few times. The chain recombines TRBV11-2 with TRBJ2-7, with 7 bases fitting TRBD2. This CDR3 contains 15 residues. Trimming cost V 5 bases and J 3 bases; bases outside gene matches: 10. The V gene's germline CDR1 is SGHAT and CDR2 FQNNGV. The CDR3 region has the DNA TGTGCCAGCAGCCCAGAGCTAGCGGAGATCTACGAGCAGTACTTC. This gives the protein CASSPELAEIYEQYF.

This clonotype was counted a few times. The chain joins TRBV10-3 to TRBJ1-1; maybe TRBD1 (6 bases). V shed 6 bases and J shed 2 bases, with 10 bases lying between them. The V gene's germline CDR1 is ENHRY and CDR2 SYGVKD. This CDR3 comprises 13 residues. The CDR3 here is CAISRTANTEAFF. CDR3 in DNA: TGTGCCATCAGCCGGACAGCCAACACTGAAGCTTTCTTT.